Sequencing of this T cell receptor (beta chain) was carried out in a study of control samples from healthy donors and cancer patients. CDR3 length: 16 amino acids. Germline V CDR1 and CDR2: KGHSH, LQKENI. The V segment lost 1 base and the J segment 0 bases; nucleotides outside the gene matches: 3. Profiling relied on immunoSEQ multiplex PCR, and the TCRdb table lists in-frame clones only, not all of them. Among some 160,000 clones, roughly 94% were seen once, and the ten largest hold under 8.5%. This TCR was recovered from a woman in her forties in good health. This chain connects TRBV18 to TRBJ1-5; TRBD1 matches 7 bases. The specimen sequenced was blood. Here the CDR3 reads CASSPRTGFSNQPQHF. The CDR3 DNA follows: TGTGCCAGCTCACCACGGACAGGATTTAGCAATCAGCCCCAGCATTTT.